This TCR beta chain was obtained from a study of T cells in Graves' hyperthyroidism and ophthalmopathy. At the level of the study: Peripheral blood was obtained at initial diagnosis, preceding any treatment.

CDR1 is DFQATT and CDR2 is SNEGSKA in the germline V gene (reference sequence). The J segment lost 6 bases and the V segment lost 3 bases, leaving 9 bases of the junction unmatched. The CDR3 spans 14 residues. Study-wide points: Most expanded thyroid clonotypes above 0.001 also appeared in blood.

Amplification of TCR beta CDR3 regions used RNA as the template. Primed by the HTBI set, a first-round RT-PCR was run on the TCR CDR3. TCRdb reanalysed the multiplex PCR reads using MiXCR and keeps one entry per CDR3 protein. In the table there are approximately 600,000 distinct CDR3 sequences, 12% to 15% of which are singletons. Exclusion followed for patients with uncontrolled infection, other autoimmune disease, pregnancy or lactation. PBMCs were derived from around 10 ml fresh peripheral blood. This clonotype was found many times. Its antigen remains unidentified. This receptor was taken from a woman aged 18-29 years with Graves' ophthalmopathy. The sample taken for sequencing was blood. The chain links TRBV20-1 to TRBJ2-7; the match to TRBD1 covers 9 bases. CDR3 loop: CSARADRGMGEQYF. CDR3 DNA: TGCAGTGCTAGGGCGGACAGGGGAATGGGCGAGCAGTACTTC.